The present TCR beta chain was sequenced within a study of CD8 T cells in Susac syndrome. Random hexamers were used to reverse transcribe an amount of about 0.45 to 1 ug RNA. TCRdb recomputed calls from the immunoSEQ multiplex PCR reads with MiXCR, one row per CDR3 protein. The sample yields 400,000 to 550,000 distinct CDR3 sequences, approximately 85% seen once. The J segment lost 5 bases and the V segment lost 1 base, leaving 1 base of the junction unmatched. This CDR3 is built from 15 residues. Looked up from germline, CDR1 is LGHNT and CDR2 is FRNRAP. The J gene is TRBJ1-5, the V gene TRBV12-5; the match to TRBD1 covers 11 bases. This clonotype originated in a human donor with multiple sclerosis. The sample comprised CD8+ T cells from PBMCs. In DNA form, the CDR3 reads TGTGCTAGTGGTTTGGAGGGACAGGGGGATCAGCCCCAGCATTTT. It codes for CASGLEGQGDQPQHF.